This TCR beta chain was found in a study of blood T cells in healthy people across ages. This CDR3 contains 17 residues. CDR1 is PRHDT, CDR2 FYEKMQ, per germline (reference sequence). V lost 1 base and J lost 5; bases outside the gene matches: 7. Isolating PBMCs gave at least 6 million of these cells per sample. Extraction of total RNA produced a minimum of 5 micrograms from each sample. PCR was performed a second time for roughly 6 to 12 cycles using a sample-barcoded 5' primer and a J-beta primer mix. Every molecule of cDNA carried a tag from a template-switch adaptor with 12 random nucleotides. Using its own MiXCR run on the 5' RACE reads, TCRdb lists one record per CDR3 protein. The sample shows 1.5 million to 2 million distinct CDR3 sequences, about 30% of them seen only once.

The sequencing input was blood. V gene TRBV13 combines with J gene TRBJ2-1, with 11 positions matching TRBD2. This receptor was obtained from a woman between 25 and 40 years old in good health. CDR3 in amino acids: CASSLVQGTSGHNEQFF. Written as DNA, the CDR3 is TGTGCCAGCAGCTTAGTCCAAGGGACTAGCGGACACAATGAGCAGTTCTTC.